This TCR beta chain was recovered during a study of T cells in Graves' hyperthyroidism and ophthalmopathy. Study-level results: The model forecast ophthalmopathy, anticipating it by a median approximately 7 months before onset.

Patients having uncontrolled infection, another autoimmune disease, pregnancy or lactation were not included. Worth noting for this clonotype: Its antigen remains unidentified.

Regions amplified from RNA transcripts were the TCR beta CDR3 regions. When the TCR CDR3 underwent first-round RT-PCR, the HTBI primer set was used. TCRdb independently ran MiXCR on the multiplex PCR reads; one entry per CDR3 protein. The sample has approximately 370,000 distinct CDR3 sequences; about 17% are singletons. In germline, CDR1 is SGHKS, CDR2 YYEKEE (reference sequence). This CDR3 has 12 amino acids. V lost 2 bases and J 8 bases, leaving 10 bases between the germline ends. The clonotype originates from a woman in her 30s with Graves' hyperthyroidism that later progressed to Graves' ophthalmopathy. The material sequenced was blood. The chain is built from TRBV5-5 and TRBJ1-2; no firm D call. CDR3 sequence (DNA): TGTGCCAGCAGCTTTGCATCTAGGGGCTACACCTTC. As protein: CASSFASRGYTF. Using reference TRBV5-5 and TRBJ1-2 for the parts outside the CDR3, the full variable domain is DAGVTQSPTHLIKTRGQQVTLRCSPISGHKSVSWYQQVLGQGPQFIFQYYEKEERGRGNFPDRFSARQFPNYSSELNVNALLLGDSALYLCASSFASRGYTFGSGTRLTVV.